Only one count was recorded for the clone carrying this T cell receptor beta chain. The data derive from a study of sequential checkpoint blockade in melanoma. Study summary: Both treatment sequences were followed by maintenance nivolumab.

Clones were read by immunoSEQ multiplex PCR, and TCRdb kept only the in-frame ones, dropping some. This table holds roughly 13,000 clones, less than 70% found once. As to treatment: randomized to nivolumab then ipilimumab (arm A) or the reverse (arm B). PBMC sorting kept live CD3+CD8+ cells without CD19 or CD56. Trimming left V 8 bases short and J 6 bases short, with 20 bases between. This CDR3 has 14 amino acids. CDR1 and CDR2 (germline): MGHDK, SYGVNS. The source of this sequence is a human donor with melanoma. The material sequenced was CD8+ T cells sorted from blood (inferred from file names), taken from a patient given nivolumab and ipilimumab in sequence. V gene TRBV25-1 combines with J gene TRBJ2-7; a possible D gene is TRBD1 (6 bases). This chain's CDR3 is CASGMTGVASEQYF. CDR3 coding DNA: TGTGCCAGCGGAATGACAGGCGTCGCGTCCGAGCAGTACTTC.